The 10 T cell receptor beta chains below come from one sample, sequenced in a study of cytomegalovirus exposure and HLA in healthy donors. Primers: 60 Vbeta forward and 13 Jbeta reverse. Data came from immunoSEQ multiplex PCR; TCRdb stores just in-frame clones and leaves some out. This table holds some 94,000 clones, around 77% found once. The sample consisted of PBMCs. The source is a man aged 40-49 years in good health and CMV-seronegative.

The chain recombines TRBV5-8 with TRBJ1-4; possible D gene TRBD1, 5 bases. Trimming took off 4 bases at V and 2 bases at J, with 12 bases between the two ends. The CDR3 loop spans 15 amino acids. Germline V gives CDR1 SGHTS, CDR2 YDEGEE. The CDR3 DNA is TGTGCCAGCAGCCCCCGGGGGTCGACTAATGAAAAACTGTTTTTT. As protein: CASSPRGSTNEKLFF. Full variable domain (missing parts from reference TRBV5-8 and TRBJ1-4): EAGVTQSPTHLIKTRGQQATLRCSPISGHTSVYWYQQALGLGLQFLLWYDEGEERNRGNFPPRFSGRQFPNYSSELNVNALELEDSALYLCASSPRGSTNEKLFFGSGTQLSVL.

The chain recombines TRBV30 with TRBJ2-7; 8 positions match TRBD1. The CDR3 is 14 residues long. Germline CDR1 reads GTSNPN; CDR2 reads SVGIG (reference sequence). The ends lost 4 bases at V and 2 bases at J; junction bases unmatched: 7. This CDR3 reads CAWTRTGITYEQYF. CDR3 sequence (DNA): TGTGCCTGGACTCGGACAGGGATTACCTACGAGCAGTACTTC.

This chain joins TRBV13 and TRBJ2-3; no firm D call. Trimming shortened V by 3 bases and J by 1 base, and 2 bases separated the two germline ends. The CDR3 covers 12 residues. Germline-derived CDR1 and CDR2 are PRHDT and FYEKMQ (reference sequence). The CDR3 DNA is TGTGCCAGCAGCTTCGGCACAGATACGCAGTATTTT. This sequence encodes CASSFGTDTQYF.

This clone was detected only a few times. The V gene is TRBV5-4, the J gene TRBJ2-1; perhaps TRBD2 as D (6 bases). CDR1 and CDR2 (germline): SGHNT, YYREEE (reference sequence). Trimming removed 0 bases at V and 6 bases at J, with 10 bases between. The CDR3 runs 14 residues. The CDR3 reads CASSLGLSGNEQFF. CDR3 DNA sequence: TGTGCCAGCAGCTTGGGTCTTAGCGGCAATGAGCAGTTCTTC.

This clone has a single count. The CDR3 DNA sequence: TGTGCCTGCCGGGACAGCAGCTCCTATAATTCACCCCTCCACTTT. The encoded protein is CACRDSSSYNSPLHF. This sequence joins TRBV30 and TRBJ1-6, with TRBD1 matching over 7 bases. The V segment lost 6 bases and the J segment 0 bases; nucleotides outside the gene matches: 5. The CDR3 runs 15 residues. The germline V gene has CDR1 GTSNPN and CDR2 SVGIG (reference sequence).

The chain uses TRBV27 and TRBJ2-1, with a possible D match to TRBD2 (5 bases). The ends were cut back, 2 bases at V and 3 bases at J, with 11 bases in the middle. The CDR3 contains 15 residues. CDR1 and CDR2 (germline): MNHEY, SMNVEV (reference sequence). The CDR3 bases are TGTGCCAGCAGTTTAACGGGATTCCTCTACAATGAGCAGTTCTTC. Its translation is CASSLTGFLYNEQFF.

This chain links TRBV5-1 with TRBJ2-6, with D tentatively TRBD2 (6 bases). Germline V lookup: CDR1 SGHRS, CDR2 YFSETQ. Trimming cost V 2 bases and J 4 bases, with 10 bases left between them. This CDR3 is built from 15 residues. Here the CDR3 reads CASSFTTRGANVLTF. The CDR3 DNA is TGCGCCAGCAGCTTTACGACTAGAGGGGCCAACGTCCTGACTTTC.

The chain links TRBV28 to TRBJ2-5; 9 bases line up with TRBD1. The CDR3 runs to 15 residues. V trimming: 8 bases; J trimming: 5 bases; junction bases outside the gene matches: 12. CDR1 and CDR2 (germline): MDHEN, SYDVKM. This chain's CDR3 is CASDRGDRGRETQYF. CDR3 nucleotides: TGTGCCAGCGATAGAGGAGACAGGGGGAGGGAGACCCAGTACTTC. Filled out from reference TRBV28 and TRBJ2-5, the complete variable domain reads DVKVTQSSRYLVKRTGEKVFLECVQDMDHENMFWYRQDPGLGLRLIYFSYDVKMKEKGDIPEGYSVSREKKERFSLILESASTNQTSMYLCASDRGDRGRETQYFGPGTRLLVL.

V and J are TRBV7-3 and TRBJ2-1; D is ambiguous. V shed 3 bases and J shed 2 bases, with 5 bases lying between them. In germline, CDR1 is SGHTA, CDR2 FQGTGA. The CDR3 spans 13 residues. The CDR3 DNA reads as TGTGCCAGCAGCTTGGCGGCCTACAATGAGCAGTTCTTC. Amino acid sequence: CASSLAAYNEQFF.

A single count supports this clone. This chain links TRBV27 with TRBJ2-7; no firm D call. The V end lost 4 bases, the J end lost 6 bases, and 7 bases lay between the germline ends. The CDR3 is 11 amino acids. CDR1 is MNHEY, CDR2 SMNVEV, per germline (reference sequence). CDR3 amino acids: CASSSGGEQYF. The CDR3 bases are TGTGCCAGCAGTTCCGGTGGCGAGCAGTACTTC.